This is a list of T cell receptor beta chains from one sample in a study of T-cell reconstitution after alpha-beta-depleted transplantation in children. In TCRdb, the PCR reads were re-called with MiXCR into one record per CDR3 protein. The table shows approximately 400,000 distinct CDR3 sequences, with 11% occurring only once. The source material was PBMCs from the stem cell graft donor, sampled from the stem cell graft. These receptors were collected from a human donor who donated a stem cell graft to a child with acute myeloid leukemia. Each CDR3 is given with its conserved first and last residue. The D gene is left open where the match is weak. Clone size appears in some rows only: once, few, many, or a class for an expanded clone.

j_gene,d_gene,v_gene,abundance,CDR3aa,CDR3nt
TRBJ2-2,TRBD1,TRBV12-3/TRBV12-4,NA,CASSLTGAAGVF,TGTGCCAGCAGCCTGACAGGGGCCGCGGGTGTTTTT
TRBJ2-1,NA,TRBV20-1,NA,CSARAWGQPINEGLYNEQFF,TGCAGTGCTAGAGCCTGGGGACAACCGATTAACGAGGGGCTTTACAATGAGCAGTTCTTC
TRBJ2-3,NA,TRBV20-1,many,CSARANTDTQYF,TGCAGTGCTAGAGCAAACACAGATACGCAGTATTTT
TRBJ1-3,NA,TRBV27,few,CASSPLPSGNTIYF,TGTGCCAGCAGTCCCCTGCCATCTGGAAACACCATATATTTT
TRBJ1-2,NA,TRBV12-3/TRBV12-4,few,CASRRGQEEGYGYTF,TGTGCCAGCAGGCGGGGTCAGGAAGAGGGCTATGGCTACACCTTC
TRBJ2-5,TRBD1,TRBV20-1,few,CSANPGQGKETQYF,TGCAGTGCGAATCCGGGACAGGGGAAAGAGACCCAGTACTTC
TRBJ2-6,NA,TRBV7-9,many,CASSLAVVGVLTF,TGTGCCAGCAGCTTAGCGGTCGTAGGCGTCCTGACTTTC
TRBJ2-5,NA,TRBV20-1,NA,CSARDSRRYQETQYF,TGCAGTGCTAGAGATTCTCGGCGGTACCAAGAGACCCAGTACTTC
TRBJ1-2,NA,TRBV14,NA,CASSQDLDHYGYTF,TGTGCCAGCAGCCAAGATCTTGACCACTATGGCTACACCTTC
TRBJ2-2,NA,TRBV7-3,few,CASSLNSGVTGELFF,TGTGCCAGCAGCTTAAACTCGGGAGTCACCGGGGAGCTGTTTTTT
TRBJ2-1,TRBD2,TRBV7-9,NA,CASSLGDYLYNEQFF,TGTGCCAGCAGCTTAGGGGACTACCTCTACAATGAGCAGTTCTTC
TRBJ2-3,TRBD2,TRBV13,NA,CASSLEAPTDGLAGTDTQYF,TGTGCCAGCAGCTTAGAGGCACCGACAGACGGACTAGCGGGCACAGATACGCAGTATTTT
TRBJ2-7,TRBD2,TRBV15,NA,CATSRAANSGRTSF,TGTGCCACCAGCAGAGCGGCAAATAGCGGGAGGACCAGCTTC
TRBJ2-5,NA,TRBV9,few,CASSDFGGVGETQYF,TGTGCCAGCAGCGACTTCGGCGGGGTGGGAGAGACCCAGTACTTC